These 25 T cell receptor beta chains share one sample of origin, sequenced in a study of shared clonotypes between healthy human individuals. Only in-frame clones appear in the TCRdb table, and some are missing; sequencing was by immunoSEQ multiplex PCR. In the table there are around 600,000 clones, 90% to 95% of which are singletons. It was CD45RO-negative cells, positively selected for CCR7, that made up naive CD8 cells, with terminally differentiated effector memory CD45RA+ cells excluded. The sample taken for sequencing was naive CD8+ T cells sorted from blood. These receptors were taken from a woman aged 25 to 39 in good health.

The J gene is TRBJ2-1, the V gene TRBV27, with a tentative D call TRBD2 (6 bases). Trimming removed 4 bases at V and 5 bases at J, with 12 bases between. Germline CDR1 MNHEY, CDR2 SMNVEV (reference sequence). CDR3 size: 14 residues. The DNA for the CDR3 is TGTGCCAGCAGTTCGGGACTGATGAACAATGAGCAGTTCTTC. Encoded protein: CASSSGLMNNEQFF.

The V call is TRBV9, the J call TRBJ1-1; D uncertain. CDR3 length: 14 residues. Germline V CDR1 and CDR2: SGDLS, YYNGEE. Trimming shortened V by 2 bases and J by 0 bases, and 8 bases separated the two germline ends. Here the CDR3 DNA reads TGTGCCAGCAGCGTCGGGTCTCTGAACACTGAAGCTTTCTTT. It translates to CASSVGSLNTEAFF. Full variable domain (outside the CDR3, taken from reference TRBV9 and TRBJ1-1): DSGVTQTPKHLITATGQRVTLRCSPRSGDLSVYWYQQSLDQGLQFLIQYYNGEERAKGNILERFSAQQFPDLHSELNLSSLELGDSALYFCASSVGSLNTEAFFGQGTRLTVV.

The genes are TRBV10-3 and TRBJ1-2; TRBD1 matches at 7 bases. The V and J ends lost 0 bases and 6 bases, in that order; junction bases with no gene match: 7. The CDR3 loop spans 15 amino acids. In germline, CDR1 is ENHRY, CDR2 SYGVKD. CDR3 region: CAISESEGARDGYTF. The CDR3 DNA reads as TGTGCCATCAGTGAGTCGGAGGGGGCGCGTGATGGCTACACCTTC.

V gene TRBV27 combines with J gene TRBJ2-5, with unresolved D. The CDR3 totals 13 residues. Trimming stripped 3 bases from V and 2 bases from J, with 7 bases between. Germline CDR1 reads MNHEY; CDR2 reads SMNVEV (reference sequence). The CDR3 sequence is CASSFYGQETQYF. The CDR3 DNA is TGTGCCAGCAGTTTTTATGGGCAAGAGACCCAGTACTTC.

This clone was seen just once. Other DNA sequences of this sample code for an identical CDR3. This chain joins TRBV27 and TRBJ2-7, with a possible D match to TRBD2 (5 bases). Trimming removed 8 bases from V and 2 bases from J, with 13 bases in between. Germline V CDR1 and CDR2: MNHEY, SMNVEV (reference sequence). The CDR3 is 13 residues long. This CDR3 reads CASGTGSTYEQYF. The CDR3 nucleotides are TGTGCCAGCGGCACGGGATCCACCTACGAGCAGTACTTC.

CDR3 nucleotides: TGTGCCAGTAGTATAACCCCGGGACAGGGGCCGTACGAGCAGTACTTC. It codes for CASSITPGQGPYEQYF. V and J are TRBV19 and TRBJ2-7; 10 bases map to TRBD1. The CDR3 runs to 16 residues. The germline V gene has CDR1 LNHDA and CDR2 SQIVND (reference sequence). Trimming removed 2 bases from V and 4 bases from J; junction bases left unmatched: 8.

This chain joins TRBV9 and TRBJ2-1, with 7 bases matching TRBD2. Per germline, CDR1 SGDLS and CDR2 YYNGEE. The CDR3 spans 14 residues. After removal of 2 bases from V and 6 bases from J, the junction contained 5 bases not matched to a gene. This CDR3 reads CASSVGGSSNEQFF. The CDR3 DNA is TGTGCCAGCAGCGTCGGCGGGAGCTCCAATGAGCAGTTCTTC.

This clone was recorded only once. The genes are TRBV11-2 and TRBJ2-4; D might be TRBD2 (6 bases). In germline, CDR1 is SGHAT, CDR2 FQNNGV. The CDR3 runs 14 residues. With 8 bases removed from V and 7 bases from J, the gap between germline ends came to 18 bases. CDR3 nucleotide sequence: TGTGCCAGCGCGTCATGGCGGGATAGGAACATTCAGTACTTC. Translated: CASASWRDRNIQYF.

V and J are TRBV2 and TRBJ2-7, with 7 bases identical to TRBD1. V lost 6 bases and J lost 3; bases outside the gene matches: 8. The germline V gene encodes CDR1 SNHLY and CDR2 FYNNEI. The CDR3 extends over 14 amino acids. The CDR3 region has the DNA TGTGCCAGCAGCTCCGGGACAGCTTACTACGAGCAGTACTTC. Translation: CASSSGTAYYEQYF.

The V gene is TRBV29-1, the J gene TRBJ1-1; D unclear. This CDR3 is 11 amino acids long. Germline V gene data show CDR1 as SQVTM and CDR2 as ANQGSEA. Trimming removed 7 bases from V and 3 bases from J, with 9 bases in between. This chain's CDR3 is CSGSEDTEAFF. The CDR3 coding sequence is TGCAGCGGCTCAGAAGACACTGAAGCTTTCTTT.

This rearrangement joins TRBV6-6 to TRBJ2-7; 7 bases are a match to TRBD2. Per germline, CDR1 MNHNY and CDR2 SVGAGI (reference sequence). The CDR3 totals 15 residues. The V gene end was trimmed by 6 bases and the J gene end by 0 bases; junction bases not matched to a gene: 8. The CDR3 coding sequence is TGTGCCAGCAGAATGGGGGGAGGGTACTCCTACGAGCAGTACTTC. Its translation is CASRMGGGYSYEQYF.

The chain is built from TRBV28 and TRBJ2-2; weak D call: TRBD1 (5 bases). Germline V CDR1 and CDR2: MDHEN, SYDVKM. The CDR3 spans 14 residues. V lost 3 bases, J lost 4 bases, and 9 bases lay in between. The CDR3 protein is CASSLQGFTGELFF. DNA of the CDR3: TGTGCCAGCAGTTTGCAGGGCTTCACCGGGGAGCTGTTTTTT.

This chain uses TRBV6-1 with TRBJ2-7; 7 bases line up with TRBD2. This CDR3 comprises 14 residues. V gave up 7 bases and J gave up 0 bases; unmatched junction bases: 6. CDR1 and CDR2 from the germline V gene are MNHNS and SASEGT. The CDR3 coding sequence is TGTGCCAGCAATGAGCGGGAAAACTCCTACGAGCAGTACTTC. It is translated as CASNERENSYEQYF.

The chain uses TRBV28 and TRBJ1-5, with D possibly being TRBD1 (6 bases). Trimming took off 5 bases at V and 0 bases at J, with 17 bases between the two ends. CDR1 MDHEN and CDR2 SYDVKM come from the germline V gene. This CDR3 comprises 17 residues. CDR3 bases: TGTGCCAGCAGTCCGCCAAGGGGGGCCTTTAGCAATCAGCCCCAGCATTTT. Encoded protein: CASSPPRGAFSNQPQHF.

The gene calls are TRBV13 and TRBJ2-7; D call uncertain. V was trimmed by 0 bases and J by 2 bases, leaving 11 bases between them. CDR1 and CDR2 (germline): PRHDT, FYEKMQ (reference sequence). The CDR3 is 15 amino acids. The CDR3 loop is CASSLGPIIAYEQYF. The CDR3 bases are TGTGCCAGCAGCTTAGGGCCGATTATAGCCTACGAGCAGTACTTC. Combining the CDR3 with reference TRBV13 and TRBJ2-7 gives the whole variable domain AAGVIQSPRHLIKEKRETATLKCYPIPRHDTVYWYQQGPGQDPQFLISFYEKMQSDKGSIPDRFSAQQFSDYHSELNMSSLELGDSALYFCASSLGPIIAYEQYFGPGTRLTVT.

This clone was recorded a few times. The rearrangement uses TRBV6-5 and TRBJ2-7; TRBD2 agrees at 7 bases. Trimming removed 2 bases from V and 1 base from J; junction bases left unmatched: 5. Germline CDR1 MNHEY, CDR2 SVGAGI. The CDR3 covers 15 residues. The CDR3 protein is CASSYSGTASYEQYF. The CDR3 DNA reads TGTGCCAGCAGTTACAGCGGGACCGCATCCTACGAGCAGTACTTC.

The gene calls are TRBV13 and TRBJ2-3, with D perhaps TRBD1 (5 bases). Germline-derived CDR1 and CDR2 are PRHDT and FYEKMQ (reference sequence). The CDR3 loop spans 15 amino acids. V was shortened by 6 bases and J by 0 bases, with 13 bases between the two germline ends. CDR3 nucleotides: TGTGCCAGCAGAGGGTGGGGCGTGAGCACAGATACGCAGTATTTT. It yields the protein CASRGWGVSTDTQYF.

The J gene is TRBJ1-6, the V gene TRBV2, with D unclear. Germline assignment: CDR1 SNHLY and CDR2 FYNNEI. The length of the CDR3 is 15 residues. V gave up 6 bases and J gave up 9 bases, with 18 bases separating them. This CDR3 is CASRGLGRDGSPLHF. The CDR3 DNA is TGTGCCAGCAGGGGCCTCGGGCGAGACGGTTCACCCCTCCACTTT.

The rearrangement links TRBV21-1 to TRBJ2-5; the table's D call TRBD1 went unverified against the DNA. TRBV21-1 represents a pseudogene. CDR3 length equals 14 residues. CDR3: CASSITGTEETQYF. CDR3 DNA: TGTGCCAGCAGCATTACCGGGACAGAAGAGACCCAGTACTTC.

CDR3: CASSPDFFGTDTQYF. CDR3 in DNA: TGTGCCAGCAGCCCCGACTTCTTCGGTACAGATACGCAGTATTTT. The gene calls are TRBV16 and TRBJ2-3; D is uncertain. Trimming pared 4 bases from V and 3 bases from J, leaving 14 bases between. The CDR3 runs 15 residues. CDR1 is KGHSY, CDR2 FQNENV, per germline.

This chain uses TRBV4-1 with TRBJ1-5; 9 nucleotides agree with TRBD1. The junction had 4 bases not matched to a gene; V was cut back by 0 bases and J by 4 bases. This CDR3 has 16 residues. CDR1 MGHRA and CDR2 YSYEKL come from the germline V gene. CDR3: CASSQERGTGNQPQHF. For the CDR3, the DNA is TGCGCCAGCAGCCAAGAGAGGGGGACAGGGAATCAGCCCCAGCATTTT.

The rearrangement uses TRBV7-2 and TRBJ2-7, with 7 bases matching TRBD1. The CDR3 extends over 18 amino acids. With V trimmed by 5 bases and J by 0 bases, 16 bases remained unmatched. Germline V gene sequence: CDR1 SGHTA, CDR2 FQGNSA. In nucleotides, the CDR3 is TGTGCCAGCAGCCATTCGACCGTTCTACAGGGGTCCTCCTACGAGCAGTACTTC. This translates into CASSHSTVLQGSSYEQYF.

V and J are TRBV4-1 and TRBJ1-1, with 9 bases lining up with TRBD1. J gave up 10 bases and V 4 bases, and 4 bases lay outside the gene matches. The CDR3 runs to 12 residues. Germline lookup yields CDR1 MGHRA and CDR2 YSYEKL. Here the CDR3 DNA reads TGCGCCAGCAGCCCGGTGACAGGGGGAGCTTTCTTT. As protein: CASSPVTGGAFF.

This rearrangement joins TRBV5-4 to TRBJ1-1; TRBD1 is a possible D gene (5 bases). The germline CDR1 and CDR2 sequences are SGHNT and YYREEE (reference sequence). CDR3 length: 12 amino acids. V was cut by 6 bases and J by 9 bases, with 15 bases left in between. Written as DNA, the CDR3 is TGTGCCAGCAAGCAATACGGGGGACAAGCTTTCTTT. Its translation is CASKQYGGQAFF.

V gene TRBV25-1 combines with J gene TRBJ1-1; TRBD1 agrees at 7 bases. The CDR3 is made up of 15 amino acids. Germline values: CDR1 MGHDK, CDR2 SYGVNS. V lost 6 bases to trimming and J lost 5 bases; unmatched junction nucleotides: 12. The CDR3 loop is CASSPKTGMRTEAFF. The CDR3 DNA sequence: TGTGCCAGCAGCCCTAAGACAGGGATGAGAACTGAAGCTTTCTTT.